Below, 30 T cell receptor beta chains from the same sample are listed, as sequenced in a study of Graves' ophthalmopathy and Graves' hyperthyroidism. TCR beta CDR3 regions were amplified from RNA transcripts. Second-round multiplex PCR came after first-round RT-PCR with HTBI primers. TCRdb processed the multiplex PCR reads anew with MiXCR; each CDR3 protein has one entry. The repertoire holds roughly 400,000 distinct CDR3 sequences, with 17% as singletons. The sample comprised peripheral blood. The receptors originated from an adult woman with stable Graves' hyperthyroidism.

In this sample, this clonotype turned up many times. The chain employs TRBV20-1 and TRBJ2-5; D is unclear. V lost 2 bases to trimming and J lost 5 bases, with 12 bases between them. CDR1 and CDR2 from the germline V gene are DFQATT and SNEGSKA (reference sequence). The CDR3 loop spans 13 amino acids. The CDR3 reads CSARRDAWETQYF. CDR3 bases: TGCAGTGCTAGAAGAGATGCGTGGGAGACCCAGTACTTC.

A remark on this clonotype: A read error is possible here, since a much larger clone lies one base away. J is TRBJ2-2 and V is TRBV29-1; the match to TRBD1 covers 8 bases. The germline V gene encodes CDR1 SQVTM and CDR2 ANQGSEA. CDR3 length: 16 residues. This chain's CDR3 is CSVAAGGASSTGELVF. CDR3 bases: TGCAGCGTTGCGGCAGGGGGCGCGTCAAGCACCGGGGAGCTGGTTTTT.

The sample holds many counts of this clonotype. The chain is built from TRBV6-2 or TRBV6-3 and TRBJ1-5; a weak D match, TRBD1 (6 bases). V was clipped by 6 bases and J by 5 bases, with 11 bases between them. The CDR3 contains 13 residues. Germline V gene data show CDR1 as MNHEY and CDR2 as SVGEGT. CDR3 nucleotide sequence: TGTGCCAGCAGGATGGACAGCCATCAGCCCCAGCATTTT. Its protein product is CASRMDSHQPQHF.

The chain recombines TRBV6-2 or TRBV6-3 with TRBJ2-3, with D unclear. The CDR3 loop spans 17 amino acids. Germline CDR1 is MNHEY and CDR2 is SVGEGT. Trimming cost V 10 bases and J 4 bases, with 27 bases left between them. For the CDR3, the DNA is TGTGCCAACAAACACCACCCCACGGTGACATACTCAGATACGCAGTATTTT. Protein product: CANKHHPTVTYSDTQYF.

This clonotype was observed many times. This CDR3 is CASSGQTGAPGSPLHF. Here the CDR3 DNA reads TGTGCCAGCAGTGGACAGACAGGGGCCCCAGGTTCACCCCTCCACTTT. The chain has TRBV6-1 and TRBJ1-6; 8 nucleotides align to TRBD1. The CDR3 is made up of 16 amino acids. V was clipped by 4 bases and J by 9 bases; unmatched bases: 11. Germline CDR1 MNHNS, CDR2 SASEGT.

As regards this clonotype: Here the CDR3 omits its conserved ending phenylalanine or tryptophan, so a read error is the likely source. The chain employs TRBV19 and TRBJ1-5; D is ambiguous. This CDR3 contains 11 residues. Trimming pared 4 bases from V and 4 bases from J, leaving 2 bases between. Germline V gene data show CDR1 as LNHDA and CDR2 as SQIVND (reference sequence). The DNA of the CDR3 is TGTGCCAGTAGTAGTAATCAGCCCCAGCATCTT. It yields the protein CASSSNQPQHL.

This clonotype was recorded at least ten times. This sequence joins TRBV11-2 and TRBJ2-7; D is uncertain. V lost 2 bases, J lost 1 base, and 12 bases lay in between. CDR1 SGHAT and CDR2 FQNNGV come from the germline V gene. The CDR3 has 15 amino acids. The CDR3 loop reads CASSLRSGSSYEQYF. The CDR3 region has the DNA TGTGCCAGCAGCTTACGTTCAGGTTCATCCTACGAGCAGTACTTC.

This chain joins TRBV12-3 or TRBV12-4 and TRBJ2-5; D might be TRBD2 (6 bases). This CDR3 contains 15 residues. The V gene lost 6 bases and the J gene lost 0 bases, with 14 bases spanning the gap. As DNA, the CDR3 is TGTGCCAGCAGCCCCGACCGGGGGTACCAAGAGACCCAGTACTTC. Protein product: CASSPDRGYQETQYF.

The sample holds many counts of this clonotype. The chain carries TRBV6-4 and TRBJ1-1; 7 bases align to TRBD1. V shed 7 bases, J shed 1 base, and the junction held 15 bases outside the gene matches. There are 17 residues in the CDR3. Germline V gene data show CDR1 as MRHNA and CDR2 as SNTAGT. The CDR3 is CASTLRPGQIKNTEAFF. In DNA form, the CDR3 reads TGTGCCAGCACACTGCGACCGGGACAGATTAAGAACACTGAAGCTTTCTTT.

A remark on this clonotype: This CDR3 is missing its conserved last phenylalanine or tryptophan, likely due to a read error. CDR3 amino acids: CASSSVQVNQPQHY. Here the CDR3 DNA reads TGTGCCAGCAGCTCAGTACAGGTCAATCAGCCCCAGCATTAT. This chain connects TRBV28 to TRBJ1-5; TRBD1 is a possible D gene (5 bases). CDR3 length: 14 amino acids. Trimming removed 6 bases at V and 3 bases at J, with 12 bases between. CDR1 and CDR2 (germline): MDHEN, SYDVKM.

This clonotype appeared a few times. The V call is TRBV13, the J call TRBJ1-6; no reliable D call. V lost 3 bases to trimming and J lost 9 bases, with 9 bases between them. The CDR3 is 13 residues long. Germline assignment: CDR1 PRHDT and CDR2 FYEKMQ (reference sequence). For the CDR3, the DNA is TGTGCCAGCAGCTTTCAGGAGGGTTCACCCCTCCACTTT. As protein: CASSFQEGSPLHF.

The rearrangement joins TRBV11-2 to TRBJ2-2, with D perhaps matching TRBD2 (6 bases). Per the germline V gene, CDR1 is SGHAT and CDR2 is FQNNGV. V lost 2 bases and J lost 4, with 14 bases in between. The CDR3 sequence is 16 residues long. The CDR3 region has the DNA TGTGCCAGCAGCTTAATGGGGGGAGGAGCCACCGGGGAGCTGTTTTTT. It yields the protein CASSLMGGGATGELFF.

In this sample, this clonotype turned up many times. The rearrangement uses TRBV6-5 and TRBJ2-7; a weak D match, TRBD2 (6 bases). Germline V gene data show CDR1 as MNHEY and CDR2 as SVGAGI. This CDR3 comprises 17 residues. The V end was cut by 0 bases, the J end by 7 bases, with 22 bases between. The CDR3 protein is CASSYSLWRAVSGEQYF. The CDR3, as DNA: TGTGCCAGCAGTTACTCGCTCTGGAGGGCCGTCTCGGGAGAGCAGTACTTC.

This clonotype was picked up many times. The chain is built from TRBV12-3 or TRBV12-4 and TRBJ1-6; D perhaps matches TRBD1 (5 bases). V was clipped by 5 bases and J by 14 bases, with 13 bases between them. The CDR3 covers 12 residues. The DNA for the CDR3 is TGTGCCAGCAGTCCGCAGGGAATAACCCTCCACTTT. Translating it yields CASSPQGITLHF.

This clonotype appeared a few times. This may be a read error: a much more frequent sequence differs by one nucleotide. The missing conserved phenylalanine or tryptophan at the end of this CDR3 makes a read error likely. The V gene is TRBV10-1, the J gene TRBJ1-1; the D is unclear. The germline V gene has CDR1 WNHNN and CDR2 SYGVQD (reference sequence). This CDR3 has 11 residues. V was trimmed by 2 bases and J by 8 bases, leaving 6 bases between them. The CDR3 region has the DNA TGCGCCAGCAGTGAGAGAGGGGAAGCTTTCTAT. Translation: CASSERGEAFY.

This clonotype showed up many times. The genes are TRBV7-2 and TRBJ2-7, with D hard to call. V lost 1 base to trimming and J lost 2 bases, with 6 bases between them. The CDR3 is 13 residues long. Germline lookup yields CDR1 SGHTA and CDR2 FQGNSA. CDR3: CASSLEGAYEQYF. DNA of the CDR3: TGTGCCAGCAGCTTAGAGGGTGCCTACGAGCAGTACTTC.

The sample holds many counts of this clonotype. The V call is TRBV25-1, the J call TRBJ2-2; either TRBD1 or TRBD2 may supply D (5 bases each). Trimming removed 1 base at V and 2 bases at J, with 8 bases between. CDR3 size: 15 residues. Germline CDR1 is MGHDK and CDR2 is SYGVNS. Here the CDR3 reads CASSEWGRNTGELFF. The CDR3 DNA follows: TGTGCCAGCAGTGAATGGGGGAGAAACACCGGGGAGCTGTTTTTT.

This clonotype was counted ten times or more. The chain couples TRBV12-3 or TRBV12-4 to TRBJ2-7, with a possible D match to TRBD2 (5 bases). CDR3 length equals 13 residues. The ends were cut back, 3 bases at V and 6 bases at J, with 12 bases in the middle. This CDR3 reads CASSLRENLEQYF. CDR3 bases: TGTGCCAGCAGTTTGAGGGAGAACCTCGAGCAGTACTTC.

At least ten counts were recorded for this clonotype. V gene TRBV12-3 or TRBV12-4 combines with J gene TRBJ2-1; D is possibly TRBD2 (5 bases). This CDR3 comprises 17 residues. Trimming stripped 2 bases from V and 2 bases from J, with 16 bases between. The DNA of the CDR3 is TGTGCCAGCAGTTTAAGTGGTGGCGGGCCGACCTACAATGAGCAGTTCTTC. It translates to CASSLSGGGPTYNEQFF.

This clonotype was counted ten times or more. The rearrangement links TRBV10-3 to TRBJ1-5; 9 nucleotides match TRBD1. Per the germline V gene, CDR1 is ENHRY and CDR2 is SYGVKD. The CDR3 contains 15 residues. With 5 bases clipped from V and 3 bases from J, the junction kept 5 bases outside the gene matches. Here the CDR3 reads CAISKQGATNQPQHF. As DNA, the CDR3 is TGTGCCATCAGTAAACAGGGGGCCACCAATCAGCCCCAGCATTTT.

This clonotype was recorded many times. This chain joins TRBV28 and TRBJ2-7; 13 bases fit TRBD2. J was trimmed by 3 bases and V by 6 bases; bases with no gene match: 5. The CDR3 contains 15 residues. Germline lookup yields CDR1 MDHEN and CDR2 SYDVKM. CDR3 residues: CASRGGTSGNYEQYF. DNA for the CDR3: TGTGCCAGCAGGGGGGGGACTAGCGGGAACTACGAGCAGTACTTC.

With respect to this clonotype: With a much larger clone just one base away, this may be a read error. The conserved phenylalanine or tryptophan normally closing the CDR3 is absent here, so this likely arose from a read error. The chain uses TRBV2 and TRBJ1-2; D remains unclear. CDR1 and CDR2 (germline): SNHLY, FYNNEI. Trimming took 1 base from V and 4 from J, leaving 4 bases between them. The CDR3 length is 12 residues. The DNA of the CDR3 is TGTGCCAGCAGTGAAGGAGCCTATGGCTACACCTAC. Its translation: CASSEGAYGYTY.

In this sample, this clonotype turned up a few times. The chain joins TRBV30 to TRBJ2-2; D might be TRBD2 (5 bases). The V end lost 3 bases, the J end lost 4 bases, and 9 bases lay between the germline ends. CDR3 length: 13 residues. The V gene's germline CDR1 is GTSNPN and CDR2 SVGIG (reference sequence). CDR3 residues: CAWRVSGTGELFF. CDR3 DNA sequence: TGTGCCTGGAGGGTGAGCGGCACCGGGGAGCTGTTTTTT.

This clonotype came up a few times. CDR3 region: CASSLILDEQYF. The CDR3 nucleotides are TGTGCCAGCAGCTTAATACTGGACGAGCAGTACTTC. This rearrangement joins TRBV7-9 to TRBJ2-7; D is unclear. This CDR3 contains 12 residues. Trimming removed 2 bases at V and 5 bases at J, with 7 bases between. Germline V gives CDR1 SEHNR, CDR2 FQNEAQ (reference sequence).

The chain links TRBV15 to TRBJ2-7; 7 nucleotides match TRBD1. The germline V gene has CDR1 LNHNV and CDR2 YYDKDF (reference sequence). There are 14 residues in the CDR3. The V segment lost 5 bases and the J segment 1 base; nucleotides outside the gene matches: 5. For the CDR3, the DNA is TGTGCCACCAGCGTGGGACAGCCGTCCTACGAGCAGTACTTC. It specifies CATSVGQPSYEQYF.

This clonotype was counted ten times or more. The V call is TRBV30, the J call TRBJ1-2; D not certain. This CDR3 comprises 12 residues. Trimming removed 7 bases from V and 4 bases from J, with 13 bases in between. The germline V gene has CDR1 GTSNPN and CDR2 SVGIG (reference sequence). The CDR3 DNA reads as TGTGCCTCAGAGCGGGGAGGCTATGGCTACACCTTC. It translates to CASERGGYGYTF.

This clonotype was counted at least ten times. The V and J genes are TRBV24-1 and TRBJ2-4; D might be TRBD2 (6 bases). The CDR3 is made up of 18 amino acids. With 4 bases removed from V and 0 bases from J, the gap between germline ends came to 18 bases. In germline, CDR1 is KGHDR, CDR2 SFDVKD. DNA of the CDR3: TGTGCCACCAGTGAGCACCCGCCACGAGCGGGAGCCAAAAACATTCAGTACTTC. This codes for CATSEHPPRAGAKNIQYF.

V usage is TRBV12-3 or TRBV12-4 and J usage is TRBJ2-7; D is undetermined. The CDR3 is 13 residues long. The ends were cut back, 3 bases at V and 3 bases at J, with 9 bases in the middle. CDR3 in DNA: TGTGCCAGCAGTTTCAACACCTTCTACGAGCAGTACTTC. It codes for CASSFNTFYEQYF.

This chain joins TRBV12-3 or TRBV12-4 and TRBJ1-2; 7 bases fit TRBD1. This CDR3 region has 13 residues. V trimming: 6 bases; J trimming: 6 bases; junction bases outside the gene matches: 7. As DNA, the CDR3 is TGTGCCAGCAGGTACAGGGGTTCTCATGGCTACACCTTC. As protein: CASRYRGSHGYTF.

The chain has TRBV24-1 and TRBJ2-3, with D perhaps TRBD2 (6 bases). The CDR3 runs to 14 residues. The germline gives CDR1 KGHDR, CDR2 SFDVKD. Between the trimmed V and J ends, which lost 3 bases and 1 base, there was a span of 7 bases. The CDR3 DNA sequence: TGTGCCACCAGTGATGCTAGCGGCACAGATACGCAGTATTTT. Translation gives CATSDASGTDTQYF.